This TCR beta chain was captured in a study of cytomegalovirus exposure and HLA in healthy donors. Whole-study context: An earlier analysis identified 117 million unique TCR beta sequences in about 170 million T cells.

PCR primers comprised 60 Vbeta and 13 Jbeta primers. Libraries were prepared by immunoSEQ multiplex PCR; TCRdb keeps only in-frame clonotypes and omits some of them. The data contain about 160,000 clones, around 82% of them singletons. To note about this clone: As yet, its antigen is unknown.

With 3 bases clipped from V and 0 bases from J, the junction kept 15 bases outside the gene matches. This CDR3 has 21 amino acids. Germline-derived CDR1 and CDR2 are PRHDT and FYEKMQ (reference sequence). Overall study findings and caveats: There were reportedly fewer N-insertions in an Asian-associated ancestry cluster than the roughly 670-donor mean, in a later analysis. In a later analysis, V- and J-gene trimming of beta chains associated with a DCLRE1C missense variant, replicated independently. Later, an analysis found that common viral pathogens appeared to be linked with several of the most significant clusters.

The receptor was derived from a man aged 25-45 years in good health and CMV-seronegative. Sequenced sample: PBMCs. The chain has TRBV13 and TRBJ2-5, with TRBD2 matching over 14 bases. The CDR3 DNA is TGTGCCAGCAGCTTCAGGACTAGCGGGGGGATACCCACACAGTACCAAGAGACCCAGTACTTC. Its protein is CASSFRTSGGIPTQYQETQYF. The complete variable domain, with remaining parts taken from reference TRBV13 and TRBJ2-5, reads AAGVIQSPRHLIKEKRETATLKCYPIPRHDTVYWYQQGPGQDPQFLISFYEKMQSDKGSIPDRFSAQQFSDYHSELNMSSLELGDSALYFCASSFRTSGGIPTQYQETQYFGPGTRLLVL.